This T cell receptor beta chain was recorded in a study of glioma-infiltrating T cells. The CDR3 covers 15 residues. V gave up 5 bases and J gave up 2 bases, with 15 bases separating them. The germline V gene encodes CDR1 MDHEN and CDR2 SYDVKM. In this sample, this clonotype turned up a few times. Its specificity is unknown. Study-wide results and limits: Tissue-blood divergence was below expectation in non-neoplastic patients, above in gliomas.

Using RNA template, CDR3s of TCR alpha and beta were amplified with iRepertoire arm-PCR. TCRdb reprocessed the multiplex PCR reads with MiXCR, giving one entry per CDR3 protein. The top ten clones hold around 20% of a sample with 150,000 or so distinct CDR3 sequences, 39% of them seen once. This clonotype was sampled from a human donor with low-grade glioma or glioblastoma, undergoing nonglioma brain surgery, or in good health (not recorded which). The sequencing input was glioma tissue, nonneoplastic brain tissue, or PBMCs (not recorded which). The V and J genes are TRBV28 and TRBJ1-1, with D possibly TRBD1 on 5 matching bases. In DNA form, the CDR3 reads TGTGCCAGCAGTCCAACCGGGGGAGGTAACACTGAAGCTTTCTTT. It specifies CASSPTGGGNTEAFF.